A single sample is the source of the 16 T cell receptor beta chains below, sequenced in a study of lymphopenia after photon versus proton radiotherapy. Assay used: immunoSEQ multiplex PCR; TCRdb lists only in-frame clones, some missing. This table holds 20,000 to 25,000 clones, roughly 85% found once. This specimen was peripheral blood, taken from a patient treated with photon-based radiotherapy. The receptors derive from a man between 60 and 75 years old with pancreatic cancer.

The chain uses TRBV27 and TRBJ1-5; tentatively, D is TRBD1 (5 bases). There are 15 residues in the CDR3. CDR1 is MNHEY, CDR2 SMNVEV, per germline (reference sequence). V was clipped by 6 bases and J by 7 bases, with 19 bases between them. The CDR3 loop is CASRRRGNLLQPQHF. The CDR3 region has the DNA TGTGCCAGCAGGAGGAGGGGTAACTTGCTCCAGCCCCAGCATTTT.

V and J are TRBV9 and TRBJ2-3, with TRBD2 matching 15 bases. The germline V gene encodes CDR1 SGDLS and CDR2 YYNGEE. CDR3 size: 18 residues. The V segment lost 3 bases and the J segment 2 bases; nucleotides outside the gene matches: 7. CDR3 DNA: TGTGCCAGCAGCGATCCGGGACTAGCGGGGGGACCCACAGATACGCAGTATTTT. It encodes CASSDPGLAGGPTDTQYF.

This chain uses TRBV29-1 with TRBJ2-6; D gene ambiguous. Trimming removed 4 bases at V and 0 bases at J, with 4 bases between. The CDR3 runs 13 residues. Per germline, CDR1 SQVTM and CDR2 ANQGSEA. This chain's CDR3 is CSVGISGANVLTF. The CDR3 DNA reads TGCAGCGTTGGGATCTCTGGGGCCAACGTCCTGACTTTC.

This clone appeared a few times. Within the sample, other DNA sequences also encode this same CDR3. This rearrangement joins TRBV5-6 to TRBJ1-3, with D hard to call. Trimming took 5 bases from V and 4 from J, leaving 4 bases between them. CDR3 length: 11 residues. The germline gives CDR1 SGHDT, CDR2 YYEEEE. DNA for the CDR3: TGTGCCAGCAGTCAAGGAAACACCATATATTTT. It encodes CASSQGNTIYF. Looking up the rest from reference TRBV5-6 and TRBJ1-3 gives the full variable domain: DAGVTQSPTHLIKTRGQQVTLRCSPKSGHDTVSWYQQALGQGPQFIFQYYEEEERQRGNFPDRFSGHQFPNYSSELNVNALLLGDSALYLCASSQGNTIYFGEGSWLTVV.

This clone appeared once. The rearrangement uses TRBV10-1 and TRBJ2-1; 10 nucleotides agree with TRBD2. The CDR3 is made up of 15 amino acids. After removal of 4 bases from V and 3 bases from J, the junction contained 3 bases not matched to a gene. Germline assignment: CDR1 WNHNN and CDR2 SYGVQD (reference sequence). CDR3 DNA sequence: TGCGCCAGCAGTGTTAGCGGGGGGATCTACAATGAGCAGTTCTTC. Residues: CASSVSGGIYNEQFF.

The chain combines TRBV15 with TRBJ1-2, with a possible D match to TRBD1 (5 bases). Trimming removed 1 base at V and 3 bases at J, with 15 bases between. There are 16 residues in the CDR3. Germline loops: CDR1 LNHNV, CDR2 YYDKDF (reference sequence). The CDR3 nucleotides are TGTGCCACCAGCAGAGCCCCCCCAGGGAGATACTATGGCTACACCTTC. This translates into CATSRAPPGRYYGYTF.

This clone appeared a few times. The chain links TRBV5-6 to TRBJ1-6; D is unclear. The CDR3 sequence is 12 residues long. Between the trimmed V and J ends, which lost 0 bases and 10 bases, there was a span of 5 bases. The germline CDR1 and CDR2 sequences are SGHDT and YYEEEE. Here the CDR3 DNA reads TGTGCCAGCAGCTTGGCCGTGTCACCCCTCCACTTT. Translated: CASSLAVSPLHF.

This clone occurred once. This chain uses TRBV18 with TRBJ2-1; TRBD2 matches 13 bases. Germline V CDR1 and CDR2: KGHSH, LQKENI. This CDR3 is built from 17 residues. V shed 3 bases and J 0 bases; nucleotides not matched to a gene: 2. CDR3 protein: CASSPRTSGGSYNEQFF. The DNA of the CDR3 is TGTGCCAGCTCACCGAGGACTAGCGGGGGCTCCTACAATGAGCAGTTCTTC.

The chain has TRBV9 and TRBJ2-3, with 10 bases identical to TRBD2. V was pared by 0 bases and J by 4 bases, with 5 bases of the junction left unmatched. The germline CDR1 and CDR2 sequences are SGDLS and YYNGEE. CDR3 length: 16 residues. This CDR3 reads CASSVAPSGGADTQYF. The CDR3 DNA follows: TGTGCCAGCAGCGTAGCACCTAGCGGGGGAGCAGATACGCAGTATTTT.

CDR3 in amino acids: CASSLGGVLTKNIQYF. CDR3 bases: TGTGCCAGCAGCTTAGGGGGGGTGTTGACCAAAAACATTCAGTACTTC. This chain connects TRBV7-9 to TRBJ2-4; TRBD2 is a possible D gene (6 bases). Per germline, CDR1 SEHNR and CDR2 FQNEAQ (reference sequence). The ends were cut back, 1 base at V and 2 bases at J, with 12 bases in the middle. The CDR3 sequence is 16 residues long.

The chain is built from TRBV6-5 and TRBJ2-3, with D possibly being TRBD2 (7 bases). The V end was cut by 6 bases, the J end by 4 bases, with 17 bases between. The CDR3 covers 15 residues. Germline lookup yields CDR1 MNHEY and CDR2 SVGAGI. The CDR3 is CASSTRGGRADTQYF. CDR3 bases: TGTGCCAGCAGCACGAGGGGGGGGAGGGCAGATACGCAGTATTTT.

The chain joins TRBV5-1 to TRBJ1-1; no firm D call. This CDR3 region has 13 residues. V was pared by 4 bases and J by 4 bases, with 11 bases between. Germline CDR1 is SGHRS and CDR2 is YFSETQ. CDR3: CASSPGWGTEAFF. The CDR3 DNA reads as TGCGCCAGCAGCCCTGGTTGGGGCACTGAAGCTTTCTTT.

In DNA, the CDR3 is TGTGCCAGCTCACCTGGAAACACCATATATTTT. As protein: CASSPGNTIYF. The J gene is TRBJ1-3, the V gene TRBV18, with D unclear. V lost 3 bases to trimming and J lost 3 bases, with 0 bases between them. Germline CDR1 KGHSH, CDR2 LQKENI. The CDR3 extends over 11 amino acids. The full variable domain, rest sourced from reference TRBV18 and TRBJ1-3, is NAGVMQNPRHLVRRRGQEARLRCSPMKGHSHVYWYRQLPEEGLKFMVYLQKENIIDESGMPKERFSAEFPKEGPSILRIQQVVRGDSAAYFCASSPGNTIYFGEGSWLTVV.

V gene TRBV5-6 combines with J gene TRBJ1-3, with 7 bases that match TRBD1. J lost 3 bases, V lost 2 bases, and 5 bases had no gene match. The CDR3 consists of 15 residues. Germline CDR1 and CDR2: SGHDT and YYEEEE. For the CDR3, the DNA is TGTGCCAGCAGCTTCACAGGGGATTATGGAAACACCATATATTTT. Amino acids: CASSFTGDYGNTIYF. The whole variable domain, remainder taken from reference TRBV5-6 and TRBJ1-3, is DAGVTQSPTHLIKTRGQQVTLRCSPKSGHDTVSWYQQALGQGPQFIFQYYEEEERQRGNFPDRFSGHQFPNYSSELNVNALLLGDSALYLCASSFTGDYGNTIYFGEGSWLTVV.

This sequence joins TRBV10-3 and TRBJ2-7; D not resolved. The germline CDR1 and CDR2 sequences are ENHRY and SYGVKD. This CDR3 region has 13 residues. The V gene lost 6 bases and the J gene lost 7 bases, with 16 bases spanning the gap. The CDR3 region has the DNA TGTGCCATCAGGCCCCCCCCCGGGCGAGAGCAGTACTTC. This codes for CAIRPPPGREQYF.

The rearrangement uses TRBV5-1 and TRBJ2-7; D not resolved. V lost 0 bases to trimming and J lost 3 bases, with 7 bases between them. The CDR3 is 13 amino acids. Germline loops: CDR1 SGHRS, CDR2 YFSETQ. The CDR3 sequence is CASSLEGNYEQYF. The CDR3 nucleotides are TGCGCCAGCAGCTTGGAAGGGAACTACGAGCAGTACTTC.